This T cell receptor (beta chain) was profiled in a study of blood T cell repertoires in COVID-19. Turning to the study itself: Donors in the United States, Italy and Spain gave samples during acute or convalescent COVID-19.

Germline CDR1 reads SGHRS; CDR2 reads YFSETQ. The V segment lost 0 bases and the J segment 0 bases; nucleotides outside the gene matches: 2. The CDR3 covers 15 residues. Original analysis: Estimation of nucleated cell counts was performed using reference gene primer amplification. Sequencing was performed with immunoSEQ multiplex PCR; in TCRdb, only in-frame clones are kept and a portion is missing. The V and J calls and the clone size are those of that table, but D and trimming were determined from the DNA. The table lists about 80,000 clones, approximately 88% of them singletons. The sequence derives from a woman aged 80 or over with acute or convalescent COVID-19. J is TRBJ1-1 and V is TRBV5-1, with 7 bases aligning to TRBD1. The sample comprised peripheral blood. The CDR3 nucleotides read TGCGCCAGCAGCTTGGGGGGGACAGTGAACACTGAAGCTTTCTTT. Amino acid sequence: CASSLGGTVNTEAFF.